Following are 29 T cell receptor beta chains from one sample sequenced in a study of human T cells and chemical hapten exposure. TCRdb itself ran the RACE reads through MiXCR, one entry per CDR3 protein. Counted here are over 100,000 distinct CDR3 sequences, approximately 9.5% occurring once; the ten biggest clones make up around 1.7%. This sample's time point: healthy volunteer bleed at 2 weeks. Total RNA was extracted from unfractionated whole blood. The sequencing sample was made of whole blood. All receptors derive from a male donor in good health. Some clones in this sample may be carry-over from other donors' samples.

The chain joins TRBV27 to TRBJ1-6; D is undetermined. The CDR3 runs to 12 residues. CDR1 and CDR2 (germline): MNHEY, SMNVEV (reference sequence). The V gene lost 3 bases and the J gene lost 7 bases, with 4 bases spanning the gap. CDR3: CASSLPNSPLHF. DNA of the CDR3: TGTGCCAGCAGTTTGCCGAATTCACCCCTCCACTTT.

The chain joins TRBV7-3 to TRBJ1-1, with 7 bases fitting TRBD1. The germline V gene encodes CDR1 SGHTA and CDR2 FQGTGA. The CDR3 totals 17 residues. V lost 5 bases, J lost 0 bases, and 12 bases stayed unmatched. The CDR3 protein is CASSHWGTVDLNTEAFF. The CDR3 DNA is TGTGCCAGCAGCCATTGGGGGACAGTTGACCTGAACACTGAAGCTTTCTTT.

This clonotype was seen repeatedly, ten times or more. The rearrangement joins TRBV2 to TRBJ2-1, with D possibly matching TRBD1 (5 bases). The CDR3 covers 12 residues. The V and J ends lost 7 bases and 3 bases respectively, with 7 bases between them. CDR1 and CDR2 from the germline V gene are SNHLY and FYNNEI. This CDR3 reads CASIDSYNEQFF. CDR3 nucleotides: TGTGCCAGCATAGACAGCTACAATGAGCAGTTCTTC.

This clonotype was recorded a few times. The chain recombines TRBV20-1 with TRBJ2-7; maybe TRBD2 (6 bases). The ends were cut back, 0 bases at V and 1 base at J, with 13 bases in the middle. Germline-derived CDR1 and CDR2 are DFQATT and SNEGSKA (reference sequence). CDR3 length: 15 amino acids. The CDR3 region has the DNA TGCAGTGCTAGAGACGGGCTAGCGCAGTCCTACGAGCAGTACTTC. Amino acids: CSARDGLAQSYEQYF.

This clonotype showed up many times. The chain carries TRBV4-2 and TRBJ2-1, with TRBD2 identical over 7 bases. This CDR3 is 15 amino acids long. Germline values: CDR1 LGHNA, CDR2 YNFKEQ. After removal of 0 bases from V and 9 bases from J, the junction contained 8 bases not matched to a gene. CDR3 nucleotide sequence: TGTGCCAGCAGCCAAGATCCGGGACTATCAAGTGAGCAGTTCTTC. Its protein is CASSQDPGLSSEQFF.

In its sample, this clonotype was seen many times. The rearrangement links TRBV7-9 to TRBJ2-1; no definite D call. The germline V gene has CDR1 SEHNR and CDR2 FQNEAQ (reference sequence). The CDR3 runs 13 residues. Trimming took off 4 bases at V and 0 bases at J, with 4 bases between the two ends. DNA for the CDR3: TGTGCCAGCAGCTCAAGCTCCTACAATGAGCAGTTCTTC. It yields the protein CASSSSSYNEQFF.

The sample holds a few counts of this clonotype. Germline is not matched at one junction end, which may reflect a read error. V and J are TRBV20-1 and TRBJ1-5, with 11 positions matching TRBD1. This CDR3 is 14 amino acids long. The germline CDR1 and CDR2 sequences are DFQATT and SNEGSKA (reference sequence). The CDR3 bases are TGCAGTGCTAGAGGGACAGGGGGCAATCAGTCCCAGCATTTT. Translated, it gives CSARGTGGNQSQHF.

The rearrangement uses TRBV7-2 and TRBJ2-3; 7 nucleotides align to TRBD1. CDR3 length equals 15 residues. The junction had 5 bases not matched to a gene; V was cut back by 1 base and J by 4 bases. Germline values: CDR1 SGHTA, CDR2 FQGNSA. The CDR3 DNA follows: TGTGCCAGCAGCTTAGTTGGACAGGTCGCAGATACGCAGTATTTT. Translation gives CASSLVGQVADTQYF.

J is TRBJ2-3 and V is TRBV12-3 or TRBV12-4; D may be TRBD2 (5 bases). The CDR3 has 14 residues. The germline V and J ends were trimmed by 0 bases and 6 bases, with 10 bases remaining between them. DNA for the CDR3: TGTGCCAGCAGTTTAGCGTCGACTAAGGATACGCAGTATTTT. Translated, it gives CASSLASTKDTQYF.

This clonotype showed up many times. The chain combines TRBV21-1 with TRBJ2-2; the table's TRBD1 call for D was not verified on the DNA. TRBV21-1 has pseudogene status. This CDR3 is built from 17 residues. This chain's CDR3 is CASSKGGECEKAGELFF. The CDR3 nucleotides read TGTGCCAGCAGCAAAGGGGGGGAATGTGAGAAGGCCGGGGAGCTGTTTTTT.

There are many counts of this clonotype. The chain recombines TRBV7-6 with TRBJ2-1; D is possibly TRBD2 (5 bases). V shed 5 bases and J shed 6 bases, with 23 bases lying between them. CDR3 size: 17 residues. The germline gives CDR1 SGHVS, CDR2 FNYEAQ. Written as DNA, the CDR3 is TGTGCCAGCAGCACCCAAATAGGGAGTAGGGCCCCCAATGAGCAGTTCTTC. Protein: CASSTQIGSRAPNEQFF.

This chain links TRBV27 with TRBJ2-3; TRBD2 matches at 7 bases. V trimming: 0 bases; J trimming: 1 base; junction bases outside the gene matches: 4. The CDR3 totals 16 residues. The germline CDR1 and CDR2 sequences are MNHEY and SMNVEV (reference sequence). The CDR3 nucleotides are TGTGCCAGCAGTTTATCGGGCGGGAGTCGCACAGATACGCAGTATTTT. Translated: CASSLSGGSRTDTQYF.

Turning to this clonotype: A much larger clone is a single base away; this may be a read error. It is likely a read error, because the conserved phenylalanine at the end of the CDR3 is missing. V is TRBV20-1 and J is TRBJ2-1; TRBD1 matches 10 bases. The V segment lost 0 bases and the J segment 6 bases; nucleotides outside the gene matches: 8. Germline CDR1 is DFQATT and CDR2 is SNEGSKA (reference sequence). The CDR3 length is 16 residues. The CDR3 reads CSARDLGQGNGNEQFL. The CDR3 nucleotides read TGCAGTGCTAGAGATCTGGGACAGGGGAACGGCAATGAGCAGTTCCTC.

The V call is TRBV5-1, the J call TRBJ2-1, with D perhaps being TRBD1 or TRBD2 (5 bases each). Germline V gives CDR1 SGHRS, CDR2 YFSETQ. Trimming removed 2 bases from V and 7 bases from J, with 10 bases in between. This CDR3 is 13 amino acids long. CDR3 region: CASSFFEGNEQFF. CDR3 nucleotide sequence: TGCGCCAGCAGCTTTTTCGAGGGGAATGAGCAGTTCTTC.

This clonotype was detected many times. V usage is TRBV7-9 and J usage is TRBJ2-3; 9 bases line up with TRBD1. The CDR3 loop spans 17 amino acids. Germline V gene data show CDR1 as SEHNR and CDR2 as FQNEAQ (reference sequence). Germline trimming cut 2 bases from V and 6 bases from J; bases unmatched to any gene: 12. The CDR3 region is CASSLRAETGGTDTQYF. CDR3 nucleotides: TGTGCCAGCAGCTTACGGGCCGAGACAGGGGGAACGGATACGCAGTATTTT. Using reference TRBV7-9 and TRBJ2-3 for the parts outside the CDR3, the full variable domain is DTGVSQNPRHKITKRGQNVTFRCDPISEHNRLYWYRQTLGQGPEFLTYFQNEAQLEKSRLLSDRFSAERPKGSFSTLEIQRTEQGDSAMYLCASSLRAETGGTDTQYFGPGTRLTVL.

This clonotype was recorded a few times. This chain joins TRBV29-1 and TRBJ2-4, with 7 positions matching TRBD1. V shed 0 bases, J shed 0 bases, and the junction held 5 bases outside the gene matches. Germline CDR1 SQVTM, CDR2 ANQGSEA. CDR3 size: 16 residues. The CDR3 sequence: CSVEDPDRAAKNIQYF. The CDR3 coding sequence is TGCAGCGTTGAAGATCCTGACAGGGCAGCCAAAAACATTCAGTACTTC.

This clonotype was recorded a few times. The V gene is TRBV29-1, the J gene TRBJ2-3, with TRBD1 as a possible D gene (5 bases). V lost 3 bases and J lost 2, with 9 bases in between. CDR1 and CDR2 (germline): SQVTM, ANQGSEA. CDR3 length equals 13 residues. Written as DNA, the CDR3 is TGCAGCGTTGATTTAGGGGTCACAGATACGCAGTATTTT. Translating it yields CSVDLGVTDTQYF.

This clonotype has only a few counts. This CDR3 reads CASSLGQSGEKLFF. CDR3 DNA: TGCGCCAGCAGCTTGGGGCAGTCTGGTGAAAAACTGTTTTTT. V and J are TRBV5-1 and TRBJ1-4; D is unresolved. The V and J ends lost 0 bases and 7 bases respectively, with 10 bases between them. CDR3 length: 14 amino acids. The V gene's germline CDR1 is SGHRS and CDR2 YFSETQ.

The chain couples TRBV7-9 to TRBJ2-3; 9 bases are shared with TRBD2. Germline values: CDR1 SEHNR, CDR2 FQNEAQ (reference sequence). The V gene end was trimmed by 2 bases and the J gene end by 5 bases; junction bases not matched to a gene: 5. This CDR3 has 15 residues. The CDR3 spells CASSLLGGREDTQYF. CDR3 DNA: TGTGCCAGCAGCTTACTTGGCGGGAGGGAAGATACGCAGTATTTT.

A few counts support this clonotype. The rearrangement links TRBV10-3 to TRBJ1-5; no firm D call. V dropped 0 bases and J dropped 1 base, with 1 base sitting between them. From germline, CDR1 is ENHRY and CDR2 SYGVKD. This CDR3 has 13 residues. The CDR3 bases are TGTGCCATCAGTGAGTCGAGCAATCAGCCCCAGCATTTT. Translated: CAISESSNQPQHF.

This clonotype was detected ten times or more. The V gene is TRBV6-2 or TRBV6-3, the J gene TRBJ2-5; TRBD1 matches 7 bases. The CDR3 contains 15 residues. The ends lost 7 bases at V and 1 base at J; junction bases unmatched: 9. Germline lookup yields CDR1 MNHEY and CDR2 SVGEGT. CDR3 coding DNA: TGTGCCAGCACCTACCTTCGGGACAGCCAAGAGACCCAGTACTTC. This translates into CASTYLRDSQETQYF.

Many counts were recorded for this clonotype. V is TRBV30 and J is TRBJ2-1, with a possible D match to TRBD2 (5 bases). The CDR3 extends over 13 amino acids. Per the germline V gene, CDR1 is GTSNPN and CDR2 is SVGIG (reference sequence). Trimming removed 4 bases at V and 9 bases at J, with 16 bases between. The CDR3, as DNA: TGTGCCTGGACCCAAAACGGGAAGGGTGAGCAGTTCTTC. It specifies CAWTQNGKGEQFF.

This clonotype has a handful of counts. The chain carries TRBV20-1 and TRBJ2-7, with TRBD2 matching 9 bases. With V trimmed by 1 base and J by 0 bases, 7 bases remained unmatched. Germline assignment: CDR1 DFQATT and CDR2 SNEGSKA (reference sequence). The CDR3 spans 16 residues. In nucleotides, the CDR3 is TGCAGTGCTAGAGTCCTGACTAGCGGAATCTCCTACGAGCAGTACTTC. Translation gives CSARVLTSGISYEQYF.

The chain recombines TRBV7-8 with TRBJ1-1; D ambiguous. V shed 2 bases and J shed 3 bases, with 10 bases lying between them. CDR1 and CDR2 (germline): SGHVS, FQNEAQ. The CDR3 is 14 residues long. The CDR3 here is CASSLLRSHTEAFF. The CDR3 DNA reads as TGTGCCAGCAGCTTACTGCGATCTCACACTGAAGCTTTCTTT.

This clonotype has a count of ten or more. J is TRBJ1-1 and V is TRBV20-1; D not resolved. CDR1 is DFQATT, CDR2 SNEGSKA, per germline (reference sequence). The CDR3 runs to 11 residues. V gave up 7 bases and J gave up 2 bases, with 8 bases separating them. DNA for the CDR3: TGCAGTGTACCAGACAACACTGAAGCTTTCTTT. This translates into CSVPDNTEAFF.

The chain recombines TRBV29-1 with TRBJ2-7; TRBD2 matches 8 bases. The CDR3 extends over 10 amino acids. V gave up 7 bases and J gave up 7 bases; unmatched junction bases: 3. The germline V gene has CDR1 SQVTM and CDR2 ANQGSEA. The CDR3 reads CSAGGEEQYF. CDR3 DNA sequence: TGCAGCGCCGGGGGGGAGGAGCAGTACTTC.

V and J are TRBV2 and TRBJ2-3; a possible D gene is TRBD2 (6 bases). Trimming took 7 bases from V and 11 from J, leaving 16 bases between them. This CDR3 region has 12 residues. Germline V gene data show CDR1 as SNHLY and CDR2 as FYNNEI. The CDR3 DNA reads TGTGCCAGCATGGAGACTAGGCATGAGCAGTATTTT. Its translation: CASMETRHEQYF.

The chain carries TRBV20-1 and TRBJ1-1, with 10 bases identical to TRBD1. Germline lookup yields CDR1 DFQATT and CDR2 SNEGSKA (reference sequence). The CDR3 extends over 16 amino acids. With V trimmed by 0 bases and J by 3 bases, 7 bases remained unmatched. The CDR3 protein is CSARELLDRGHTEAFF. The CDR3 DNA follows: TGCAGTGCTAGAGAGCTACTCGACAGGGGGCACACTGAAGCTTTCTTT.

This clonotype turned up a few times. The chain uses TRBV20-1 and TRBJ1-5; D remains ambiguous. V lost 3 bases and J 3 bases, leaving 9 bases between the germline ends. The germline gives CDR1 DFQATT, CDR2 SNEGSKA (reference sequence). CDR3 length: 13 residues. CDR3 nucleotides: TGCAGTGCTAGTAGCGGCAACAATCAGCCCCAGCATTTT. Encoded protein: CSASSGNNQPQHF.